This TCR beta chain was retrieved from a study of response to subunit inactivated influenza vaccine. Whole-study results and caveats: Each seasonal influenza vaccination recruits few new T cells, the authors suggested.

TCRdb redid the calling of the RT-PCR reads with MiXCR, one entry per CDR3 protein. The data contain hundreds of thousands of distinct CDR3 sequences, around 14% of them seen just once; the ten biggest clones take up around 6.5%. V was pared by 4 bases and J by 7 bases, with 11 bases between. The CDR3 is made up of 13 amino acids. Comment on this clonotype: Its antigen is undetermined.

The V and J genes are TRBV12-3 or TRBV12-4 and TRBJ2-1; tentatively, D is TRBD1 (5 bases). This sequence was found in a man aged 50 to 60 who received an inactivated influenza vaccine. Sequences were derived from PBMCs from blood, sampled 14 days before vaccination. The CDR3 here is CASSSGMGNEQFF. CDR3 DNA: TGTGCCAGCAGTTCAGGGATGGGTAATGAGCAGTTCTTC.